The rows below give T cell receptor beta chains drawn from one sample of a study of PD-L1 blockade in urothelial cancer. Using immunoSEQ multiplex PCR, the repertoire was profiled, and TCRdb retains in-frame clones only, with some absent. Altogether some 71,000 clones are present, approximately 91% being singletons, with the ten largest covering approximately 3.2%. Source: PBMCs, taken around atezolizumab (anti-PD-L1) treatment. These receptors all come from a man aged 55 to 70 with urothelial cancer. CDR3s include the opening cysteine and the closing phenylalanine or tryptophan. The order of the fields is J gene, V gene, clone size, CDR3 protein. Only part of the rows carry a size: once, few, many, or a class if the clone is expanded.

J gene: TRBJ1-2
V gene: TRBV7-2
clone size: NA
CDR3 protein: CASSLESGRRSGGYTF

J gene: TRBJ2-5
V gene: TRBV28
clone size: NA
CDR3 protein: CASSLGSPGQETQYF

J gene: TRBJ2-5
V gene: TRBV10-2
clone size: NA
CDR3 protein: CASRMNIASGREETQYF

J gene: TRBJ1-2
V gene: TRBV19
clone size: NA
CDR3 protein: CASSNRGQGYGYTF

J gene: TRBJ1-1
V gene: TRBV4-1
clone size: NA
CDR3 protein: CASRKSWYRLGKPGRITEAFF

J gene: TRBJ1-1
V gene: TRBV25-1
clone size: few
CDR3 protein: CASSETGFMGGTEAFF

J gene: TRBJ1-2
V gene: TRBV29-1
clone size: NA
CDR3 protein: CSVGTGYSYGYTF

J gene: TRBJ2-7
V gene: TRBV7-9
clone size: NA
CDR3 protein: CASSLSLSNQEYF

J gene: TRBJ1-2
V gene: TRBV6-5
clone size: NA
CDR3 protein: CASSYGGQGGDYGYTF

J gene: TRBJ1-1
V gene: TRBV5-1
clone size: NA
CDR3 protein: CASSLAPRGAAEAFF

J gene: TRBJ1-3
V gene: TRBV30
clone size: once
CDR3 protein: CAWRPSPGNTIYF

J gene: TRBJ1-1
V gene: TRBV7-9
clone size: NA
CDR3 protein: CASSLSEGGTEAFF

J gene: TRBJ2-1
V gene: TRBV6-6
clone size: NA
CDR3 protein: CASSSRGSSYNEQFF

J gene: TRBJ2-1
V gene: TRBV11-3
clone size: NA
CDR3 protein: CASSLASGRGNEQFF

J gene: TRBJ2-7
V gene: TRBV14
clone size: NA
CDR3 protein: CASSPWRQGTYEQYF

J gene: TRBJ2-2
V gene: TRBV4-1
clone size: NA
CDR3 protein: CASSQDRSAGGNTGELFF

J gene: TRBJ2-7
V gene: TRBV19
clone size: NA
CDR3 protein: CASRDHGGSSYEQYF

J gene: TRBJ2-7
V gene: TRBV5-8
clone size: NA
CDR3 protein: CASSLVGGATASYEQYF

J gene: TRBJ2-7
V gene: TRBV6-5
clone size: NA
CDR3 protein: CASIRTGTYEQYF

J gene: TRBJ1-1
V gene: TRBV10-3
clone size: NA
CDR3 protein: CAISPRDTNTEAFF

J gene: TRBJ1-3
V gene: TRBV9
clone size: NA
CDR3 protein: CASSTADRVGGNTIYF

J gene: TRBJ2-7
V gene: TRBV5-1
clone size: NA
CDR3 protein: CASSLYEGGRYEQYF

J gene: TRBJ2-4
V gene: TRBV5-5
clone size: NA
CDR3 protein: CASSLALEGAGSKNIQYF

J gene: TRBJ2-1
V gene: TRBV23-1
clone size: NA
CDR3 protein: CASSQSRGSHNEQFF

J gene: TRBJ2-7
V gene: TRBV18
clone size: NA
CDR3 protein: CASSPNRESEQYF

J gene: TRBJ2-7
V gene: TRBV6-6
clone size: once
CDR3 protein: CASRSGSYEQYF

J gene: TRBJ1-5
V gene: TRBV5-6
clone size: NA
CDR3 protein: CASSLGLDNQPQHF

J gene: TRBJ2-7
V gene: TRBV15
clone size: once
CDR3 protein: CATSEPRVPYEQYF

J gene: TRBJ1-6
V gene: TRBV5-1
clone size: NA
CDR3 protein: CASSPGTGLGSPLHF

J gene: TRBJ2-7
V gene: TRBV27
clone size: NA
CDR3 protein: CASRSGGTYEQYF

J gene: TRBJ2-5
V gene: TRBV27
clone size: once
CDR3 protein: CASSLLAEETQYF

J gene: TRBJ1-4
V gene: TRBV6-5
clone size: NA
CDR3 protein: CASSYSGGVEKLFF

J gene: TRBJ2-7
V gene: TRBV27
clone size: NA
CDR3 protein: CASSFGGSYEQYF

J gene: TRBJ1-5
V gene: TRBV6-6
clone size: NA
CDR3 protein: CASSISQGRSNQPQHF

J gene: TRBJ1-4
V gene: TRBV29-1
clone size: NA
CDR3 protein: CSVTGGTEKLFF

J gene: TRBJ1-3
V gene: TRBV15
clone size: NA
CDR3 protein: CATSTGGAGNTIYF

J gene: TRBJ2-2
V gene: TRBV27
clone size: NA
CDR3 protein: CASSPRRREFTGELFF

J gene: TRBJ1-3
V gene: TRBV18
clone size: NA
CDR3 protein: CASSPIQGPSSGNTIYF

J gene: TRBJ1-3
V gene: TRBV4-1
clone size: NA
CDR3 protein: CASSQGPYSGNTIYF

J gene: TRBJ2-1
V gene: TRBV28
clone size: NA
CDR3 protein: CASSSGLAGVFGEQFF

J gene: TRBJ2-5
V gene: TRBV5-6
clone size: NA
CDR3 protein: CASSLAGGEETQYF

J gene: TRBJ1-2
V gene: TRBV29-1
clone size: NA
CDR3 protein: CSVEGRGWNGYTF

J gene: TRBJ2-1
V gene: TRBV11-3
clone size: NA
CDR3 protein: CASSESPGVHNEQFF

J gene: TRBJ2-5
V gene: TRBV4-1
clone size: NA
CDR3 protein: CASSPLWGAGGETQYF

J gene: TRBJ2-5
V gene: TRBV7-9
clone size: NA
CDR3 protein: CASSSRNRETQYF

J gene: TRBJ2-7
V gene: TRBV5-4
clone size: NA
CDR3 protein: CASSREGVAGAIEQYF

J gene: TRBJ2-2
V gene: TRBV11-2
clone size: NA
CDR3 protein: CASRALADANTGELFF

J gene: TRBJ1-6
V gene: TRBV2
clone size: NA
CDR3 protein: CASRSAENSPLHF

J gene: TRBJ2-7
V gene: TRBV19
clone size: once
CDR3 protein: CASRPRDTPYEQYF

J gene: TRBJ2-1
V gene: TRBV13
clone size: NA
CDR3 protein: CASSLEGNNEQFF

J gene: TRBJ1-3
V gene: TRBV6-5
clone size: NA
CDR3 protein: CASRTGFWNTIYF

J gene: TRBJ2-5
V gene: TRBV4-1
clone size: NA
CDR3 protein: CASSPPGGGKQETQYF

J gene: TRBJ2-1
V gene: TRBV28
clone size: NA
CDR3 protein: CASSFNRGSEQFF

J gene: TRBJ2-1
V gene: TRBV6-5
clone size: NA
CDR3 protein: CASSYWGVDEQFF

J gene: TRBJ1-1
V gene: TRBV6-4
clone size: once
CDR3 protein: CASSAGTGGNTEAFF

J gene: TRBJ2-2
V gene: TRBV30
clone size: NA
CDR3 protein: CAWASGPTNTGELFF

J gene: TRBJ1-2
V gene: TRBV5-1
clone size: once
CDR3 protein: CASSLDRAGYTF